The 24 T cell receptor beta chains in this list originate from one sample, sequenced in a study of low-dose radiotherapy and immunotherapy resistance in tumors. Alpha- and beta-chain coverage of first-strand cDNA came from TRAV- and TRBV-specific primers. TCRs underwent 15 to 25 PCR cycles of amplification with a constant-region primer and V-primer adapter. Each CDR3 protein is one row after TCRdb ran MiXCR on the reads. Among 13,000 to 15,000 distinct CDR3 sequences listed, roughly half were seen once. Source of these receptors: a human donor with advanced metastatic prostate, ovarian, gallbladder or colorectal cancer (not recorded which). This table probably holds off-target reads from a library built for another chain.

The genes are TRBV2 and TRBJ2-5; TRBD1 matches at 7 bases. Per the germline V gene, CDR1 is SNHLY and CDR2 is FYNNEI. V was clipped by 5 bases and J by 5 bases; unmatched bases: 5. This CDR3 is 13 amino acids long. CDR3 loop: CASSRTGWETQYF. The CDR3 DNA reads TGTGCCAGCAGTAGGACAGGATGGGAGACCCAGTACTTC.

The rearrangement uses TRBV11-2 and TRBJ2-5; D gene unclear. V dropped 2 bases and J dropped 5 bases, with 9 bases sitting between them. Germline V gene sequence: CDR1 SGHAT, CDR2 FQNNGV. This CDR3 spans 13 amino acids. The CDR3 spells CASSLSLRETQYF. The CDR3, as DNA: TGTGCCAGCAGCTTAAGTCTTCGGGAGACCCAGTACTTC.

The V gene is TRBV9, the J gene TRBJ2-3, with TRBD2 as a possible D gene (7 bases). CDR1 SGDLS and CDR2 YYNGEE come from the germline V gene. The germline V and J ends were trimmed by 6 bases and 4 bases, with 15 bases remaining between them. This CDR3 is 14 amino acids long. CDR3 in amino acids: CASTERGGADTQYF. The CDR3, as DNA: TGTGCCAGCACGGAAAGGGGGGGGGCAGATACGCAGTATTTT.

The V call is TRBV6-6, the J call TRBJ1-1; D call uncertain. Trimming cost V 2 bases and J 5 bases, with 6 bases left between them. This CDR3 is built from 12 residues. The germline gives CDR1 MNHNY, CDR2 SVGAGI (reference sequence). CDR3 sequence: CASSYGVTEAFF. CDR3 in DNA: TGTGCCAGCAGTTACGGCGTGACTGAAGCTTTCTTT.

The chain is built from TRBV7-2 and TRBJ2-5; D gene uncertain. Germline loops: CDR1 SGHTA, CDR2 FQGNSA. V dropped 4 bases and J dropped 5 bases, with 8 bases sitting between them. The CDR3 consists of 12 residues. CDR3 sequence: CASSSPGETQYF. The CDR3 bases are TGTGCCAGCAGCTCTCCCGGGGAGACCCAGTACTTC. Full variable domain (outside the CDR3, taken from reference TRBV7-2 and TRBJ2-5): GAGVSQSPSNKVTEKGKDVELRCDPISGHTALYWYRQSLGQGLEFLIYFQGNSAPDKSGLPSDRFSAERTGGSVSTLTIQRTQQEDSAVYLCASSSPGETQYFGPGTRLLVL.

This sequence joins TRBV2 and TRBJ2-7; D is unclear. V was pared by 8 bases and J by 0 bases, with 14 bases between. The germline CDR1 and CDR2 sequences are SNHLY and FYNNEI. The CDR3 is 14 residues long. CDR3 in DNA: TGTGCCAGCCCCCGTCTGGAGAGCTCCTACGAGCAGTACTTC. It yields the protein CASPRLESSYEQYF.

This clonotype was counted between two and nine times. This chain joins TRBV28 and TRBJ2-1, with D possibly TRBD2 on 5 matching bases. The CDR3 has 12 amino acids. The germline CDR1 and CDR2 sequences are MDHEN and SYDVKM. The V end was cut by 6 bases, the J end by 10 bases, with 13 bases between. CDR3 nucleotides: TGTGCCAGCAGGCTGGCCCCGGGGGAGCAGTTCTTC. Its protein is CASRLAPGEQFF.

V gene TRBV20-1 combines with J gene TRBJ2-1; tentatively, D is TRBD2 (6 bases). Trimming took off 6 bases at V and 8 bases at J, with 14 bases between the two ends. This CDR3 spans 12 amino acids. Germline V gives CDR1 DFQATT, CDR2 SNEGSKA (reference sequence). This chain's CDR3 is CSASDTGDEQFF. CDR3 sequence (DNA): TGCAGTGCCAGCGACACGGGAGATGAGCAGTTCTTC.

This clonotype turned up a few times. V and J are TRBV28 and TRBJ1-4, with D hard to call. The CDR3 is 11 residues long. V was pared by 7 bases and J by 4 bases, with 4 bases between. Germline values: CDR1 MDHEN, CDR2 SYDVKM. The CDR3 nucleotides read TGTGCCAGCACGCTTAATGAAAAACTGTTTTTT. Translation gives CASTLNEKLFF.

This clonotype was observed a handful of times. J is TRBJ1-5 and V is TRBV6-1, with D maybe TRBD1 (6 bases). The CDR3 has 15 residues. Deletions cut 8 bases from V and 1 base from J, with 15 bases between. The germline gives CDR1 MNHNS, CDR2 SASEGT. The CDR3 nucleotides read TGTGCCAGCTCGAGGGGAGGGGGGAGCAATCAGCCCCAGCATTTT. The encoded protein is CASSRGGGSNQPQHF.

This clonotype was seen a handful of times. The chain recombines TRBV5-5 with TRBJ1-2, with a possible D match to TRBD1 (5 bases). CDR1 and CDR2 from the germline V gene are SGHKS and YYEKEE (reference sequence). The CDR3 has 15 residues. V was trimmed by 3 bases and J by 2 bases, leaving 14 bases between them. CDR3 DNA: TGTGCCAGCAGCTGGGGGAAGACGATCAACTATGGCTACACCTTC. Protein: CASSWGKTINYGYTF.

This clonotype has more than one count but fewer than ten. The J gene is TRBJ2-7, the V gene TRBV28; D is uncertain. V lost 6 bases and J lost 0, with 12 bases in between. Germline lookup yields CDR1 MDHEN and CDR2 SYDVKM. The CDR3 is 14 amino acids. The DNA for the CDR3 is TGTGCCAGCAGGGCCGGAAATCCCTCCTACGAGCAGTACTTC. Its translation: CASRAGNPSYEQYF. Based on the CDR3 plus reference TRBV28 and TRBJ2-7, the full variable domain is DVKVTQSSRYLVKRTGEKVFLECVQDMDHENMFWYRQDPGLGLRLIYFSYDVKMKEKGDIPEGYSVSREKKERFSLILESASTNQTSMYLCASRAGNPSYEQYFGPGTRLTVT.

There are a few counts of this clonotype. J is TRBJ2-1 and V is TRBV20-1; TRBD1 might be the D (6 bases). Germline V gene lookup returns CDR1 DFQATT and CDR2 SNEGSKA (reference sequence). V was shortened by 2 bases and J by 4 bases, with 12 bases between the two germline ends. This CDR3 contains 14 residues. The CDR3 region has the DNA TGCAGTGCTAGAATAAGGACAGCATACAATGAGCAGTTCTTC. This codes for CSARIRTAYNEQFF.

This chain links TRBV9 with TRBJ2-1; TRBD1 aligns across 10 bases. Germline CDR1 is SGDLS and CDR2 is YYNGEE. This CDR3 has 17 residues. Trimming removed 3 bases from V and 3 bases from J; junction bases left unmatched: 9. CDR3 in amino acids: CASSGSYGTGVYNEQFF. The CDR3, as DNA: TGTGCCAGCAGCGGAAGTTATGGGACAGGGGTCTACAATGAGCAGTTCTTC. The complete variable domain, with remaining parts taken from reference TRBV9 and TRBJ2-1, reads DSGVTQTPKHLITATGQRVTLRCSPRSGDLSVYWYQQSLDQGLQFLIQYYNGEERAKGNILERFSAQQFPDLHSELNLSSLELGDSALYFCASSGSYGTGVYNEQFFGPGTRLTVL.

The rearrangement uses TRBV6-2 or TRBV6-3 and TRBJ2-6; D is unclear. V was pared by 5 bases and J by 3 bases, with 11 bases between. Germline CDR1 is MNHEY and CDR2 is SVGEGT. The CDR3 length is 15 residues. The CDR3 DNA is TGTGCCAGCAGTGTTTGGATGGGTGGGGCCAACGTCCTGACTTTC. It translates to CASSVWMGGANVLTF.

As to this clonotype: This sequence may be a read error, since a much larger clone differs from it by one base. The rearrangement uses TRBV11-2 and TRBJ2-7; no clear D gene. V lost 8 bases and J lost 0, with 5 bases in between. This CDR3 contains 11 residues. Germline CDR1 reads SGHAT; CDR2 reads FQNNGV. The CDR3 reads CASGPSYEQYF. The CDR3 bases are TGTGCCAGCGGCCCCTCCTACGAGCAGTACTTC.

DNA for the CDR3: TGTGCCAGCAGTTTGGGGGAGGTAACTGAAGCTTTCTTT. As protein: CASSLGEVTEAFF. The chain has TRBV27 and TRBJ1-1; D is possibly TRBD1 (5 bases). CDR1 and CDR2 (germline): MNHEY, SMNVEV (reference sequence). Deletions cut 3 bases from V and 5 bases from J, with 10 bases between. The CDR3 is 13 amino acids.

This clonotype was recorded only once. The gene calls are TRBV10-3 and TRBJ2-1; perhaps TRBD2 as D (6 bases). Germline V gene data show CDR1 as ENHRY and CDR2 as SYGVKD. The V and J ends lost 4 bases and 0 bases respectively, with 10 bases between them. The CDR3 loop spans 15 amino acids. The chain's CDR3 is CAISAGGNSYNEQFF. The CDR3 bases are TGTGCCATCAGTGCTGGGGGGAACTCCTACAATGAGCAGTTCTTC.

The table lists this clonotype with a few counts. Here the CDR3 reads CASPAQGGGPTDTQYF. For the CDR3, the DNA is TGTGCCAGCCCCGCCCAGGGCGGGGGACCCACAGATACGCAGTATTTT. V and J are TRBV6-2 or TRBV6-3 and TRBJ2-3; 7 nucleotides match TRBD2. This CDR3 contains 16 residues. With V trimmed by 8 bases and J by 2 bases, 13 bases remained unmatched. Germline V gives CDR1 MNHEY, CDR2 SVGEGT.

This clonotype was found a few times. The chain recombines TRBV3-1 with TRBJ2-1; tentative D call: TRBD2 (6 bases). The germline V gene encodes CDR1 LGHDT and CDR2 YNNKEL (reference sequence). There are 14 residues in the CDR3. The V and J ends lost 3 bases and 6 bases respectively, with 12 bases between them. CDR3 in amino acids: CASSQGGARNEQFF. In nucleotides, the CDR3 is TGTGCCAGCAGCCAGGGGGGAGCCCGCAATGAGCAGTTCTTC.

The chain uses TRBV11-2 and TRBJ2-2, with D possibly being TRBD2 (6 bases). Between the trimmed V and J ends, which lost 7 bases and 4 bases, there was a span of 22 bases. The CDR3 is made up of 17 amino acids. Germline V CDR1 and CDR2: SGHAT, FQNNGV. The DNA of the CDR3 is TGTGCCAGCACCGAAAGTATGGGGGGAGTTGTCACCGGGGAGCTGTTTTTT. Translation gives CASTESMGGVVTGELFF.

This clonotype was detected only a few times. The chain combines TRBV29-1 with TRBJ2-5; TRBD1 matches at 8 bases. This CDR3 spans 14 amino acids. Germline V gives CDR1 SQVTM, CDR2 ANQGSEA. With 4 bases clipped from V and 5 bases from J, the junction kept 9 bases outside the gene matches. DNA for the CDR3: TGCAGCGTTGTTGACAGGGGAGGAGTGGAGACCCAGTACTTC. Protein sequence: CSVVDRGGVETQYF.

Written as DNA, the CDR3 is TGCGCCAGCAGCCAAGGTAGGCGTGGCGATAGCAATCAGCCCCAGCATTTT. This gives the protein CASSQGRRGDSNQPQHF. The J gene is TRBJ1-5, the V gene TRBV4-3; D unresolved. V lost 1 base to trimming and J lost 0 bases, with 13 bases between them. CDR3 length: 17 residues. CDR1 LGHNA and CDR2 YSLEER come from the germline V gene.

This chain links TRBV28 with TRBJ2-2, with TRBD2 as a possible D gene (6 bases). CDR3 length: 15 amino acids. Germline lookup yields CDR1 MDHEN and CDR2 SYDVKM. The V gene lost 11 bases and the J gene lost 3 bases, with 19 bases spanning the gap. DNA of the CDR3: TGTGCCGCCTATCGGCCGGGAGTGGACACCGGGGAGCTGTTTTTT. Its protein is CAAYRPGVDTGELFF.